This T cell receptor beta chain came from a study of T cells in Graves' hyperthyroidism and ophthalmopathy. Broader study findings: Within blood appeared most thyroid clonotypes that had expanded above 0.001.

It was RNA transcripts that yielded the amplified TCR beta CDR3 regions. Initially, a first-round RT-PCR of the TCR CDR3 employed the HTBI primer set. Via MiXCR, TCRdb re-called the multiplex PCR reads, giving one row per CDR3 protein. The table shows about 700,000 distinct CDR3 sequences, with around 15% occurring only once. The CDR3 contains 14 residues. The V and J ends lost 3 bases and 2 bases respectively, with 9 bases between them. Germline V gene sequence: CDR1 LNHDA, CDR2 SQIVND (reference sequence). This clonotype was observed a handful of times. No antigen is known for it. V and J are TRBV19 and TRBJ2-3, with D possibly TRBD2 on 6 matching bases. The TCR sequence derives from a woman in her late teens or twenties with Graves' hyperthyroidism. The sequencing sample was made of blood. The CDR3 DNA reads TGTGCCAGTAGTATTAGCGGATTCACAGATACGCAGTATTTT. Translating it yields CASSISGFTDTQYF.